This passage covers 12 T cell receptor beta chains from one sample sequenced in a study of immune characterization of retroperitoneal liposarcoma. TCRdb itself ran the PCR reads through MiXCR, one entry per CDR3 protein. Among roughly 10,000 distinct CDR3 sequences listed, about 27% were seen once. The sequenced material came from tumor tissue. These receptors were taken from a male donor with retroperitoneal liposarcoma.

This clonotype is labeled medium-sized. The chain is built from TRBV6-6 and TRBJ2-1; D may be TRBD1 (6 bases). V gave up 2 bases and J gave up 10 bases, with 12 bases separating them. Germline assignment: CDR1 MNHNY and CDR2 SVGAGI (reference sequence). The CDR3 length is 13 residues. CDR3: CASSYRRGYEQFF. The CDR3 bases are TGTGCCAGCAGTTACCGCAGGGGCTACGAGCAGTTCTTC.

As concerns this clonotype: One end of the junction fails to match germline, which may point to a read error. J is TRBJ2-1 and V is TRBV7-7, with TRBD1 as a possible D gene (6 bases). The germline CDR1 and CDR2 sequences are SSHAT and FNYEAQ (reference sequence). CDR3 length: 13 residues. In DNA form, the CDR3 reads TGTGCTAGCAGCTTATCAGGGGATTACGAGCAGTTCTTC. It translates to CASSLSGDYEQFF.

This clonotype was seen more than once but under ten times. This sequence joins TRBV12-3 or TRBV12-4 and TRBJ2-1; TRBD1 matches at 7 bases. J lost 4 bases, V lost 6 bases, and 6 bases had no gene match. The CDR3 totals 14 residues. The CDR3 region has the DNA TGTGCCAGCAGACAAGGGACAGTATACAATGAGCAGTTCTTC. The encoded protein is CASRQGTVYNEQFF.

In this sample, this clonotype is medium-sized. V gene TRBV6-1 combines with J gene TRBJ2-5; 14 nucleotides align to TRBD2. CDR1 is MNHNS and CDR2 is SASEGT in the germline V gene. V lost 6 bases, J lost 4 bases, and 7 bases stayed unmatched. The CDR3 spans 16 residues. The CDR3 region is CASRPGLAGVGETQYF. As DNA, the CDR3 is TGTGCCAGCAGGCCGGGACTAGCGGGAGTAGGAGAGACCCAGTACTTC.

This clonotype was seen a handful of times. The rearrangement links TRBV6-5 to TRBJ2-1; D may be TRBD2 (6 bases). This CDR3 is built from 15 residues. Trimming stripped 2 bases from V and 4 bases from J, with 12 bases between. Germline V gene sequence: CDR1 MNHEY, CDR2 SVGAGI. For the CDR3, the DNA is TGTGCCAGCAGTTACCGGTCTAGCGCGTACAATGAGCAGTTCTTC. Protein sequence: CASSYRSSAYNEQFF.

In this sample, this clonotype turned up many times. The chain employs TRBV6-6 and TRBJ2-1; 11 bases are shared with TRBD2. The J segment lost 10 bases and the V segment lost 1 base, leaving 6 bases of the junction unmatched. This CDR3 has 15 residues. The germline CDR1 and CDR2 sequences are MNHNY and SVGAGI (reference sequence). The CDR3 DNA is TGTGCCAGCAGTTACTTGGGACTAGCGGATTACGAGCAGTTCTTC. Protein sequence: CASSYLGLADYEQFF.

Turning to this clonotype: A much larger clonotype is one base distant, so this may be a read error. This chain uses TRBV11-3 with TRBJ2-4, with D unresolved. The J call may be incorrect, as the DNA end agrees better with TRBJ2-5. Germline CDR1 reads SGHNT; CDR2 reads YENEEA. The CDR3 is made up of 18 amino acids. The CDR3 loop is CASSATLRARGIPSTQYF. The CDR3 DNA reads as TGTGCCAGCAGCGCCACCCTCCGGGCCCGCGGTATCCCCTCGACCCAGTACTTC.

By frequency in the sample, this clonotype is medium-sized. The chain recombines TRBV7-2 with TRBJ2-3, with 7 bases matching TRBD2. The J call could be wrong; TRBJ2-7 is a better fit for the DNA end. CDR1 is SGHTA and CDR2 is FQGNSA in the germline V gene. This CDR3 comprises 14 residues. The CDR3 loop is CASSLAGGSYEQYF. In DNA form, the CDR3 reads TGTGCCAGCAGCTTAGCCGGCGGGAGCTACGAGCAGTACTTC.

The CDR3 loop reads CASSLSSTYGYTF. The CDR3 coding sequence is TGTGCCAGCAGTTTGAGCAGTACCTATGGCTACACCTTC. The chain has TRBV27 and TRBJ1-2; D is ambiguous. V lost 3 bases and J 4 bases, leaving 9 bases between the germline ends. The CDR3 is 13 amino acids. Germline V gene data show CDR1 as MNHEY and CDR2 as SMNVEV (reference sequence).

With regard to this clonotype: At one end, the junction sequence differs from germline, possibly due to a read error. This chain links TRBV6-1 with TRBJ2-3; TRBD2 agrees at 8 bases. This CDR3 is 14 amino acids long. Per germline, CDR1 MNHNS and CDR2 SASEGT. The CDR3 DNA sequence: TGTGCCAACAGTGTAGCGGGGACCACAGATACGCAGTATTTT. Translated: CANSVAGTTDTQYF.

This clonotype rates as medium-sized (0.01 to 0.1%). The chain links TRBV7-2 to TRBJ2-1; 10 bases match TRBD2. The CDR3 has 15 residues. Trimming at V came to 5 bases and at J to 2 bases, leaving 3 bases not matched to a gene. Germline lookup yields CDR1 SGHTA and CDR2 FQGNSA. DNA for the CDR3: TGTGCCAGCAGCCGGACTAGCGGCGCCTACAATGAGCAGTTCTTC. Translating it yields CASSRTSGAYNEQFF.

The genes are TRBV12-3 or TRBV12-4 and TRBJ2-6, with 11 bases aligning to TRBD2. V was clipped by 6 bases and J by 2 bases; unmatched bases: 6. This CDR3 has 17 amino acids. The CDR3 DNA is TGTGCCAGCAGAACACTAGCGGGGGAGGCTGGGGCCAACGTCCTGACTTTC. The encoded protein is CASRTLAGEAGANVLTF.